This entry concerns a single T cell receptor (beta chain). The antigen remains undetermined. The PCR employed 60 Vbeta primers together with 13 Jbeta primers. Sequenced by immunoSEQ multiplex PCR; TCRdb stores in-frame clones only, minus some. The table has around 200,000 clones, more than 75% seen once. This sample was included in a study of cytomegalovirus exposure and HLA in healthy donors. Study-wide background: An earlier analysis identified 117 million unique TCR beta sequences in 170 million or so T cells.

Germline V CDR1 and CDR2: LNHDA, SQIVND (reference sequence). Trimming left V 5 bases short and J 5 bases short, with 9 bases between. The CDR3 extends over 12 amino acids. Study results and limitations: Later analysis showed most CMV-associated TCR beta chains appearing HLA-restricted. Testing in vitro showed a few CMV-associated chains specific for CMV antigens. Most TCR sequences were uncommon, yet certain public TCRs appeared in many donors.

This receptor was identified in a woman aged 45-65 years in good health and CMV-seropositive. Sequencing used PBMCs. This rearrangement joins TRBV19 to TRBJ2-5; D gene unclear. The CDR3 bases are TGTGCCAGTAGTCGTGGCCCCGAGACCCAGTACTTC. Its translation is CASSRGPETQYF.